There are a few counts of the clone carrying this T cell receptor (beta chain). The entry originates in a study of cytomegalovirus exposure and HLA in healthy donors. The wider study: Unique TCRs from HLA-typed donors, 65 million to 85 million of them, were held in an early data release.

Vbeta (60) and Jbeta (13) primers were used in the PCR. In the authors' methods: As a later analysis found, there were roughly 80 million unique TCR beta chains, of which roughly 11 million were shared. This table comes from immunoSEQ multiplex PCR, and its TCRdb copy is limited to in-frame clones, with some not included. V and J calls and clone size are given by that table; D and trimming were obtained from the DNA. Of approximately 130,000 clones detected, roughly 79% appear once; the ten largest clones hold roughly 1.8%. CDR1 SGHAT and CDR2 FQNNGV come from the germline V gene. V was pared by 2 bases and J by 4 bases, with 8 bases between. The CDR3 length is 13 residues.

The receptor's source is a woman between 45 and 60 years old in good health and CMV-seronegative. Source material: PBMCs. The chain couples TRBV11-2 to TRBJ1-1, with D possibly TRBD1 on 5 matching bases. CDR3 sequence (DNA): TGTGCCAGCAGCTTACTAGGGGTCACTGAAGCTTTCTTT. It encodes CASSLLGVTEAFF.